This T cell receptor beta chain was captured in a study of immune heterogeneity within non-small cell lung tumors. Whole-study results and caveats: The study found identical dominant CDR3 beta clonotypes recurring across tumor sites within a patient, alongside site-unique high-frequency clones. With an R of about 0.35, local T-cell clonality correlated moderately but significantly with local tumor mutational burden.

Turning to this clonotype: Its antigen is undetermined.

TCR beta CDR3 was amplified by multiplex PCR, first round nine to ten cycles, 32 V and 13 J primers. MiXCR, run by TCRdb on the multiplex PCR reads, gives a single entry per CDR3 protein. This sample yields some 4,600 distinct CDR3 sequences, of which 36% are seen a single time; approximately 29% belongs to the top ten. With 600 ng used per sample, the template was genomic DNA from bulk tumor. Taken during surgery, several biopsies per primary tumor were spaced as far apart as possible within the tumor mass. Curative surgical treatment was performed in patients who had newly diagnosed, untreated non-small cell lung cancer. Surgery with curative intent was being performed on the donors, who were newly diagnosed non-small cell lung cancer patients. The TCR sequence derives from a woman aged 45-60 years with non-small cell lung cancer. Sequencing input: lung tumor tissue.

CDR3 nucleotide sequence: TGTGCCAGTAGTTCACGGGACACCGGGGAGCTGTTTTTT. It encodes CASSSRDTGELFF. V and J are TRBV19 and TRBJ2-2; D uncertain. Looked up from germline, CDR1 is LNHDA and CDR2 is SQIVND (reference sequence). This CDR3 contains 13 residues. Trimming left V 5 bases short and J 3 bases short, with 7 bases between.